One sample yielded the 28 T cell receptor beta chains listed below, sequenced in a study of T cells in Graves' hyperthyroidism and ophthalmopathy. TCR beta CDR3 region amplification was performed from RNA transcripts. Initially, a first-round RT-PCR of the TCR CDR3 employed the HTBI primer set. One entry per CDR3 protein, called by TCRdb with MiXCR from the multiplex PCR reads. The sample gives 250,000 to 400,000 distinct CDR3 sequences, roughly 13% of which show up once; almost 35% is in the top ten. The sample taken for sequencing was blood. Every receptor here comes from a woman aged 40 to 49 with Graves' ophthalmopathy.

This clonotype was found many times. This sequence joins TRBV6-1 and TRBJ1-2; the D is unclear. V lost 1 base and J 8 bases, leaving 11 bases between the germline ends. CDR1 MNHNS and CDR2 SASEGT come from the germline V gene. The CDR3 runs to 13 residues. CDR3 protein: CASSEEWRRGYTF. DNA for the CDR3: TGTGCCAGCAGTGAAGAGTGGAGGAGGGGCTACACCTTC.

At least ten counts were recorded for this clonotype. The chain links TRBV10-3 to TRBJ2-1; 10 bases agree with TRBD2. The CDR3 runs to 18 residues. Germline-derived CDR1 and CDR2 are ENHRY and SYGVKD. Germline trimming cut 0 bases from V and 4 bases from J; bases unmatched to any gene: 9. As DNA, the CDR3 is TGTGCCATCAGTGAGTCTTGGGCTAGCGGGGGCCTTTACAATGAGCAGTTCTTC. Amino acids: CAISESWASGGLYNEQFF.

This rearrangement joins TRBV19 to TRBJ2-1, with D possibly TRBD2 on 6 matching bases. V was shortened by 6 bases and J by 6 bases, with 12 bases between the two germline ends. There are 13 residues in the CDR3. Germline V gene data show CDR1 as LNHDA and CDR2 as SQIVND (reference sequence). CDR3 sequence (DNA): TGTGCCAGTAGATCGGGACTCCCCAATGAGCAGTTCTTC. It specifies CASRSGLPNEQFF.

The chain is built from TRBV20-1 and TRBJ2-1, with 12 bases matching TRBD2. There are 15 residues in the CDR3. After removal of 1 base from V and 10 bases from J, the junction contained 8 bases not matched to a gene. Germline loops: CDR1 DFQATT, CDR2 SNEGSKA (reference sequence). The CDR3 DNA sequence: TGCAGTGCTAGAGGACAACTAGCGGGAGGTAGGGAGCAGTTCTTC. Its translation: CSARGQLAGGREQFF.

The table lists this clonotype with many counts. V is TRBV27 and J is TRBJ1-1; D unclear. Trimming took off 2 bases at V and 3 bases at J, with 7 bases between the two ends. This CDR3 contains 13 residues. CDR1 and CDR2 (germline): MNHEY, SMNVEV (reference sequence). The CDR3: CASSLIRDTEAFF. The CDR3 nucleotides read TGTGCCAGCAGTTTAATACGGGACACTGAAGCTTTCTTT.

In this sample, this clonotype turned up a few times. The J gene is TRBJ2-2, the V gene TRBV28; 7 bases are a match to TRBD2. The V gene's germline CDR1 is MDHEN and CDR2 SYDVKM. Germline trimming cut 8 bases from V and 6 bases from J; bases unmatched to any gene: 9. This CDR3 is 14 amino acids long. CDR3 in amino acids: CASRWAGASGELFF. CDR3 nucleotides: TGTGCCAGCCGATGGGCGGGAGCATCCGGGGAGCTGTTTTTT.

The rearrangement joins TRBV7-9 to TRBJ2-7, with D unresolved. The ends were cut back, 8 bases at V and 0 bases at J, with 8 bases in the middle. CDR1 is SEHNR, CDR2 FQNEAQ, per germline (reference sequence). CDR3 size: 12 residues. This CDR3 is CASQADSYEQYF. The CDR3 nucleotides read TGTGCCAGCCAGGCAGACTCCTACGAGCAGTACTTC.

This clonotype was counted at least ten times. The CDR3 nucleotides are TGTGCCAGCAGCTTAGAGGGGCGGCTGAACACTGAAGCTTTCTTT. It yields the protein CASSLEGRLNTEAFF. This sequence joins TRBV11-2 and TRBJ1-1; possible D gene TRBD1, 5 bases. This CDR3 comprises 15 residues. V lost 0 bases and J 0 bases, leaving 8 bases between the germline ends. Germline V lookup: CDR1 SGHAT, CDR2 FQNNGV.

The CDR3 sequence: CASSLKRGTGELFF. CDR3 nucleotides: TGTGCCAGCAGCTTAAAGAGGGGCACCGGGGAGCTGTTTTTT. V and J are TRBV7-9 and TRBJ2-2; either TRBD1 or TRBD2 may fit D (5 bases each). The length of the CDR3 is 14 residues. The ends were cut back, 2 bases at V and 4 bases at J, with 8 bases in the middle. Germline loops: CDR1 SEHNR, CDR2 FQNEAQ (reference sequence).

This clonotype showed up just a few times. This chain joins TRBV2 and TRBJ2-6; weak D call: TRBD2 (6 bases). Germline CDR1 and CDR2: SNHLY and FYNNEI. This CDR3 spans 18 amino acids. V was shortened by 7 bases and J by 0 bases, with 19 bases between the two germline ends. The CDR3 reads CASKGTVAGSSGANVLTF. DNA of the CDR3: TGTGCCAGCAAAGGGACTGTCGCGGGTAGCTCTGGGGCCAACGTCCTGACTTTC.

To note about this clonotype: This may arise from a read error, as a much more abundant clone is one base away. The chain uses TRBV14 and TRBJ2-7, with 11 bases fitting TRBD2. From germline, CDR1 is SGHDN and CDR2 FVKESK. This CDR3 comprises 13 residues. Trimming at V came to 6 bases and at J to 5 bases, leaving 3 bases not matched to a gene. CDR3: CASSPGLADEQYF. The CDR3 coding sequence is TGTGCCAGCAGTCCGGGACTAGCGGACGAGCAGTACTTC.

The chain links TRBV24-1 to TRBJ1-4, with D perhaps TRBD1 (6 bases). Looked up from germline, CDR1 is KGHDR and CDR2 is SFDVKD. This CDR3 comprises 15 residues. V dropped 4 bases and J dropped 8 bases, with 16 bases sitting between them. The CDR3 region is CATSDSQGSGEKLFF. The CDR3 DNA reads TGTGCCACCAGTGACTCACAGGGAAGCGGGGAAAAACTGTTTTTT.

As to this clonotype: The germline gene is not matched at one end of the junction; a read error may be the cause. The V and J genes are TRBV2 and TRBJ2-2; either TRBD1 or TRBD2 may supply D (7 bases each). Germline values: CDR1 SNHLY, CDR2 FYNNEI. This CDR3 spans 14 amino acids. Here the CDR3 DNA reads TGTGCCAGCAACCCAGGGGGGGGGACCGGGGAGCCGTTTTTT. Encoded protein: CASNPGGGTGEPFF.

This clonotype was seen repeatedly, ten times or more. This chain uses TRBV12-3 or TRBV12-4 with TRBJ1-1, with 7 nucleotides matching TRBD1. Unmatched junction bases numbered 10, after V lost 5 bases and J lost 1 base. CDR3 size: 16 residues. This chain's CDR3 is CASSLPWRGRNTEAFF. The CDR3 bases are TGTGCCAGCAGTCTCCCTTGGAGGGGGCGGAACACTGAAGCTTTCTTT.

The chain has TRBV20-1 and TRBJ2-7, with a possible D match to TRBD2 (6 bases). Trimming pared 2 bases from V and 5 bases from J, leaving 16 bases between. The CDR3 contains 14 residues. Looked up from germline, CDR1 is DFQATT and CDR2 is SNEGSKA (reference sequence). The CDR3 DNA reads TGCAGTGCTAGAATAACGGCCAGGGAGGACGAGCAGTACTTC. Translation gives CSARITAREDEQYF.

This clonotype was counted at least ten times. This sequence joins TRBV6-1 and TRBJ2-1; D gene uncertain. V shed 5 bases and J shed 0 bases, with 8 bases lying between them. The CDR3 is 14 residues long. Germline V CDR1 and CDR2: MNHNS, SASEGT. This CDR3 reads CASSTDPSYNEQFF. The CDR3 DNA reads TGTGCCAGCAGTACGGACCCCTCCTACAATGAGCAGTTCTTC.

This clonotype has only one observation. The rearrangement joins TRBV27 to TRBJ1-5, with TRBD1 matching 9 bases. CDR3 length equals 17 residues. Germline values: CDR1 MNHEY, CDR2 SMNVEV (reference sequence). V gave up 5 bases and J gave up 4 bases; unmatched junction bases: 12. In DNA, the CDR3 is TGTGCCAGCAGTCTAGCACCTCAGGGACAGGGAAATCAGCCCCAGCATTTT. The encoded protein is CASSLAPQGQGNQPQHF.

This chain links TRBV7-9 with TRBJ2-1, with TRBD2 identical over 9 bases. CDR1 is SEHNR and CDR2 is FQNEAQ in the germline V gene (reference sequence). This CDR3 comprises 15 residues. V trimming: 5 bases; J trimming: 5 bases; junction bases outside the gene matches: 7. In DNA, the CDR3 is TGTGCCAGCAGCAAGACTAGCGGCCTAAACAATGAGCAGTTCTTC. This codes for CASSKTSGLNNEQFF.

A few counts support this clonotype. The rearrangement joins TRBV3-1 to TRBJ2-6; D is unresolved. Germline V gene sequence: CDR1 LGHDT, CDR2 YNNKEL (reference sequence). This CDR3 region has 14 residues. The V end lost 1 base, the J end lost 4 bases, and 5 bases lay between the germline ends. The CDR3 protein is CASSQGLGANVLTF. The CDR3 DNA reads TGTGCCAGCAGCCAAGGCTTGGGGGCCAACGTCCTGACTTTC.

This clonotype was recorded many times. Written as DNA, the CDR3 is TGCAGCGGAACGGGGGGGCCCAATACGCAGTATTTT. This codes for CSGTGGPNTQYF. This chain connects TRBV29-1 to TRBJ2-3; 8 bases are shared with TRBD2. The ends lost 7 bases at V and 7 bases at J; junction bases unmatched: 7. The CDR3 is 12 residues long. Germline values: CDR1 SQVTM, CDR2 ANQGSEA.

The rearrangement links TRBV19 to TRBJ1-2; D unresolved. Germline values: CDR1 LNHDA, CDR2 SQIVND (reference sequence). The V end was cut by 7 bases, the J end by 4 bases, with 16 bases between. This CDR3 has 14 residues. In DNA, the CDR3 is TGTGCCAGTATAGGGATTACGGAAGTCTATGGCTACACCTTC. Its translation: CASIGITEVYGYTF.

The chain has TRBV5-1 and TRBJ2-2; 8 positions match TRBD2. V lost 0 bases to trimming and J lost 7 bases; unmatched junction nucleotides: 2. This CDR3 contains 14 residues. Germline V gene lookup returns CDR1 SGHRS and CDR2 YFSETQ. In nucleotides, the CDR3 is TGCGCCAGCAGCTTGGCCGGGACTAGCGGGGAGCTGTTTTTT. It translates to CASSLAGTSGELFF.

The rearrangement uses TRBV19 and TRBJ1-1, with D possibly TRBD1 on 6 matching bases. CDR1 LNHDA and CDR2 SQIVND come from the germline V gene (reference sequence). V lost 5 bases and J lost 8, with 15 bases in between. This CDR3 is 13 amino acids long. CDR3 loop: CASSGGQRKEAFF. CDR3 sequence (DNA): TGTGCCAGTAGTGGCGGACAGAGAAAAGAAGCTTTCTTT.

This clonotype came up a few times. The CDR3 region is CASRPWGGDSYNEQFF. In DNA form, the CDR3 reads TGTGCCAGCAGGCCTTGGGGGGGAGACTCCTACAATGAGCAGTTCTTC. The J gene is TRBJ2-1, the V gene TRBV5-5; 7 bases map to TRBD2. V lost 5 bases and J lost 0; bases outside the gene matches: 8. The CDR3 is 16 residues long. Germline values: CDR1 SGHKS, CDR2 YYEKEE (reference sequence).

In its sample, this clonotype was seen once. This may come from a read error, since a much larger clone is one base off. V and J are TRBV20-1 and TRBJ2-1; tentatively, D is TRBD1 (6 bases). The DNA end favors TRBJ2-7, so the J call may be wrong. This CDR3 region has 15 residues. Germline V gives CDR1 DFQATT, CDR2 SNEGSKA (reference sequence). CDR3: CSASGTTKPANEQYF. The CDR3 bases are TGCAGTGCCTCCGGGACAACGAAACCGGCCAATGAGCAGTACTTC.

This clonotype was seen many times. V and J are TRBV7-9 and TRBJ1-2, with 8 bases identical to TRBD1. The trim removed 3 bases at V and 4 bases at J, leaving 7 bases unmatched. The germline V gene has CDR1 SEHNR and CDR2 FQNEAQ (reference sequence). The CDR3 consists of 15 residues. The CDR3 bases are TGTGCCAGCAGCTTTACGGACAGGGACATCTATGGCTACACCTTC. This codes for CASSFTDRDIYGYTF.

This clonotype was recorded only once. Since a much larger clone is just one base distant, this may be a read error. The chain employs TRBV30 and TRBJ1-2, with D tentatively TRBD1 (5 bases). Germline V gene data show CDR1 as GTSNPN and CDR2 as SVGIG (reference sequence). The CDR3 contains 13 residues. The DNA for the CDR3 is TGTGCCTGCTCTGGGGGGACGAACTATGGCCACACCTTC. Protein sequence: CACSGGTNYGHTF. The variable domain in full, with the rest retrieved from reference TRBV30 and TRBJ1-2, is SQTIHQWPATLVQPVGSPLSLECTVEGTSNPNLYWYRQAAGRGLQLLFYSVGIGQISSEVPQNLSASRPQDRQFILSSKKLLLSDSGFYLCACSGGTNYGHTFGSGTRLTVV.

The chain combines TRBV6-4 with TRBJ2-1; 10 bases fit TRBD2. The CDR3 loop spans 15 amino acids. CDR1 and CDR2 from the germline V gene are MRHNA and SNTAGT. V dropped 8 bases and J dropped 6; count of bases not matched to a gene: 10. DNA of the CDR3: TGTGCCAGCTCCGACCTAGCGGGAGCCCTCAATGAGCAGTTCTTC. Encoded protein: CASSDLAGALNEQFF.